This T cell receptor (beta chain) came from a study of cytomegalovirus exposure and HLA in healthy donors. Turning to the study itself: Membership in the Caucasian-associated ancestry cluster was found for 81% of almost 400 genotyped donors.

Researchers ran the PCR with 60 Vbeta and 13 Jbeta primers. The data were produced by immunoSEQ multiplex PCR, yet TCRdb's version contains in-frame clones alone and is incomplete. The sample holds some 200,000 clones, roughly 90% seen once. Trimming removed 2 bases from V and 5 bases from J; junction bases left unmatched: 5. Germline CDR1 and CDR2: SGHRS and YFSETQ. This CDR3 has 15 amino acids. Sequenced material: PBMCs. The sequence was collected from a woman under 30 in good health and CMV-seronegative. The V and J genes are TRBV5-1 and TRBJ1-5; 9 bases agree with TRBD1. The CDR3 spells CASSFGTGRDQPQHF. The DNA for the CDR3 is TGCGCCAGCAGCTTCGGGACAGGGCGGGATCAGCCCCAGCATTTT. The complete variable domain, with remaining parts taken from reference TRBV5-1 and TRBJ1-5, reads KAGVTQTPRYLIKTRGQQVTLSCSPISGHRSVSWYQQTPGQGLQFLFEYFSETQRNKGNFPGRFSGRQFSNSRSEMNVSTLELGDSALYLCASSFGTGRDQPQHFGDGTRLSIL.